Only a few counts were recorded for the clone carrying this TCR beta chain. This CDR3 has 15 residues. The V and J ends lost 2 bases and 0 bases, in that order; junction bases with no gene match: 4. The germline V gene has CDR1 MNHEY and CDR2 SVGAGI. Rearranged V-D-J TRB sequences were amplified with a mixed TRB-A/B primer pool. MiXCR, applied by TCRdb to the multiplex PCR reads, yields one record per CDR3 protein. The table has more than 9,000 distinct CDR3 sequences, 38% seen once. Peripheral blood genomic DNA, not sorted cells or RNA, was the template. The sample is drawn from a study of T cell repertoires in aging, cancer and after chemotherapy.

This rearrangement joins TRBV6-5 to TRBJ2-7, with 7 bases fitting TRBD2. Sample: blood. The TCR was taken from a human donor in good health. The CDR3 is CASSYGGGGSYEQYF. The DNA for the CDR3 is TGTGCCAGCAGTTACGGTGGGGGGGGCTCCTACGAGCAGTACTTC.